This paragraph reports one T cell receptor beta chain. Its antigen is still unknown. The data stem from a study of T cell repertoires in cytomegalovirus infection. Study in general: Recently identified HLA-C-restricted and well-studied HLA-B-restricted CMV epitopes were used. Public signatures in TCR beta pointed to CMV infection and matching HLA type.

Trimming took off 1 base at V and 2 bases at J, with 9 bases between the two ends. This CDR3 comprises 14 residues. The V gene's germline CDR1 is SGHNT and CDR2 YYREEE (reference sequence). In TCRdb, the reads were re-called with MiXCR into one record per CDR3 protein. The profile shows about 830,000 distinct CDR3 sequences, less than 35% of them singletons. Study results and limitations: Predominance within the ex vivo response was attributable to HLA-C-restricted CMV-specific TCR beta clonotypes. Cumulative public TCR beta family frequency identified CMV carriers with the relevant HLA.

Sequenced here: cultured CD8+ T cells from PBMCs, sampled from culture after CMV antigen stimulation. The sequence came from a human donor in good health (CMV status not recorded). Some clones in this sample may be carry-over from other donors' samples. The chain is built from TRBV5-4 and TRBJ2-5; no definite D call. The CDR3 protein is CASSLFEGQETQYF. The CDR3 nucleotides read TGTGCCAGCAGCTTGTTCGAAGGGCAAGAGACCCAGTACTTC.